What follows describes a single T cell receptor (beta chain). The sample originates from a study of blood T cell repertoires in COVID-19. Study context: PBMCs, B-cell-depleted T cells, or T cells provided the cDNA or gDNA that made up the material.

Germline-derived CDR1 and CDR2 are SNHLY and FYNNEI. CDR3 length: 15 amino acids. Trimming stripped 4 bases from V and 4 bases from J, with 16 bases between. Clones were sequenced by immunoSEQ multiplex PCR, and TCRdb holds only the in-frame ones, with some missing. The data show some 300,000 clones, 88% seen once. The chain recombines TRBV2 with TRBJ1-1; TRBD1 might be the D (6 bases). This TCR derives from a woman in her 30s who had recovered from COVID-19. What was sequenced was peripheral blood. CDR3 sequence (DNA): TGTGCCAGCAGTGGGGGGCTAGGGGTGGGCACTGAAGCTTTCTTT. Amino acids: CASSGGLGVGTEAFF.